The 14 T cell receptor beta chains below were found in one sample sequenced in a study of graft-versus-host responses after intestinal transplantation. The protocol was immunoSEQ multiplex PCR, while the TCRdb copy is restricted to in-frame clones and leaves out a portion. This table has tens of thousands of clones, roughly 88% appearing once. Their target antigens are unknown. The sequencing here drew on unstimulated CD8+ T cells sorted from spleen or lymph node cells, taken before intestinal transplant. The source of these receptors is a human donor who received an intestinal transplant.

The CDR3 protein is CASSPGGLVQETQYF. In nucleotides, the CDR3 is TGTGCCAGCAGTCCAGGGGGGTTAGTCCAAGAGACCCAGTACTTC. The chain couples TRBV28 to TRBJ2-5, with D perhaps TRBD1 (7 bases). From germline, CDR1 is MDHEN and CDR2 SYDVKM. Trimming pared 5 bases from V and 1 base from J, leaving 14 bases between. The CDR3 is made up of 15 amino acids.

The chain employs TRBV18 and TRBJ1-1; D possibly corresponds to TRBD1 (6 bases). The CDR3 consists of 11 residues. Germline V gene data show CDR1 as KGHSH and CDR2 as LQKENI. V lost 8 bases to trimming and J lost 6 bases, with 10 bases between them. DNA for the CDR3: TGTGCCAGCCCGGACAGCGCTGAAGCTTTCTTT. Translating it yields CASPDSAEAFF.

V is TRBV10-1 and J is TRBJ2-7; 9 bases map to TRBD2. The CDR3 spans 14 residues. Looked up from germline, CDR1 is WNHNN and CDR2 is SYGVQD (reference sequence). J lost 3 bases, V lost 5 bases, and 5 bases had no gene match. The CDR3 loop reads CASSQSGGIYEQYF. The CDR3 DNA reads as TGCGCCAGCAGTCAAAGCGGGGGGATCTACGAGCAGTACTTC.

This clone showed up just once. The chain recombines TRBV10-1 with TRBJ2-3; 7 bases match TRBD1. The CDR3 consists of 13 residues. J gave up 6 bases and V 6 bases, and 6 bases lay outside the gene matches. CDR1 and CDR2 from the germline V gene are WNHNN and SYGVQD (reference sequence). The CDR3 reads CASSPGQWDTQYF. The DNA for the CDR3 is TGCGCCAGCAGCCCGGGACAGTGGGATACGCAGTATTTT.

This chain links TRBV5-6 with TRBJ2-7, with 14 bases identical to TRBD2. V dropped 4 bases and J dropped 0; count of bases not matched to a gene: 6. This CDR3 spans 17 amino acids. Per the germline V gene, CDR1 is SGHDT and CDR2 is YYEEEE. The CDR3 DNA follows: TGTGCCAGCAGCCGGACTAGCGGGGGGCCGGGCTCCTACGAGCAGTACTTC. This translates into CASSRTSGGPGSYEQYF.

The V gene is TRBV9, the J gene TRBJ1-2; D call uncertain. The CDR3 sequence is 12 residues long. V was clipped by 6 bases and J by 5 bases, with 11 bases between them. Per germline, CDR1 SGDLS and CDR2 YYNGEE. The chain's CDR3 is CASTGGSYGYTF. CDR3 coding DNA: TGTGCCAGCACGGGTGGGTCTTATGGCTACACCTTC.

This clone has just one count. The rearrangement uses TRBV5-1 and TRBJ1-2; 10 bases match TRBD1. In germline, CDR1 is SGHRS, CDR2 YFSETQ. The V gene end was trimmed by 3 bases and the J gene end by 2 bases; junction bases not matched to a gene: 1. The CDR3 extends over 14 amino acids. The CDR3: CASSWGQGNYGYTF. DNA of the CDR3: TGCGCCAGCAGCTGGGGACAGGGGAACTATGGCTACACCTTC.

This clone was counted only a few times. The chain has TRBV6-5 and TRBJ1-1; D ambiguous. Trimming cost V 7 bases and J 7 bases, with 10 bases left between them. Per the germline V gene, CDR1 is MNHEY and CDR2 is SVGAGI. The CDR3 sequence is 11 residues long. The DNA of the CDR3 is TGTGCCAGCAATGGCGGGAATGAAGCTTTCTTT. Translated: CASNGGNEAFF.

J is TRBJ2-3 and V is TRBV27, with 7 bases matching TRBD2. Germline CDR1 is MNHEY and CDR2 is SMNVEV (reference sequence). The V gene end was trimmed by 5 bases and the J gene end by 4 bases; junction bases not matched to a gene: 6. The CDR3 is made up of 14 amino acids. The CDR3 here is CASSTWDYPDTQYF. CDR3 DNA sequence: TGTGCCAGCAGTACCTGGGACTACCCAGATACGCAGTATTTT.

This clone was picked up one time. V gene TRBV13 combines with J gene TRBJ1-1, with D uncertain. The length of the CDR3 is 12 residues. V dropped 6 bases and J dropped 3 bases, with 8 bases sitting between them. Germline V gives CDR1 PRHDT, CDR2 FYEKMQ (reference sequence). Here the CDR3 reads CASRNSDTEAFF. In nucleotides, the CDR3 is TGTGCCAGCAGAAATTCGGACACTGAAGCTTTCTTT.

Details on this clone: Compared with germline, one end of the junction differs, possibly owing to a read error. The chain joins TRBV7-7 to TRBJ2-1, with 7 nucleotides matching TRBD2. The germline V gene has CDR1 SSHAT and CDR2 FNYEAQ (reference sequence). There are 15 residues in the CDR3. CDR3 sequence reads: CASSLWEGPYNEQFF. The CDR3 region has the DNA TGTGCTAGCAGCTTGTGGGAGGGCCCATACAATGAGCAGTTCTTC.

V usage is TRBV5-1 and J usage is TRBJ2-2, with D maybe TRBD1 (5 bases). Looked up from germline, CDR1 is SGHRS and CDR2 is YFSETQ. CDR3 length: 13 amino acids. Trimming removed 4 bases at V and 4 bases at J, with 8 bases between. The CDR3 region is CASSPRGTGELFF. CDR3 sequence (DNA): TGCGCCAGCAGCCCTAGGGGCACCGGGGAGCTGTTTTTT.

CDR3 sequence reads: CASSLGGGAYEQYF. The CDR3 DNA follows: TGTGCCAGCAGCTTAGGAGGGGGAGCCTACGAGCAGTACTTC. The J gene is TRBJ2-7, the V gene TRBV7-9; D is perhaps TRBD1 (6 bases). Germline V gives CDR1 SEHNR, CDR2 FQNEAQ (reference sequence). V was trimmed by 1 base and J by 2 bases, leaving 9 bases between them. The CDR3 extends over 14 amino acids.

CDR3 coding DNA: TGCGCCAGCATATTAGGGACAGGGTACTACAATGAGCAGTTCTTC. Translating gives CASILGTGYYNEQFF. V usage is TRBV10-2 and J usage is TRBJ2-1; TRBD1 agrees at 9 bases. CDR3 length: 15 amino acids. V lost 7 bases and J lost 3; bases outside the gene matches: 7. Germline-derived CDR1 and CDR2 are WSHSY and SAAADI.